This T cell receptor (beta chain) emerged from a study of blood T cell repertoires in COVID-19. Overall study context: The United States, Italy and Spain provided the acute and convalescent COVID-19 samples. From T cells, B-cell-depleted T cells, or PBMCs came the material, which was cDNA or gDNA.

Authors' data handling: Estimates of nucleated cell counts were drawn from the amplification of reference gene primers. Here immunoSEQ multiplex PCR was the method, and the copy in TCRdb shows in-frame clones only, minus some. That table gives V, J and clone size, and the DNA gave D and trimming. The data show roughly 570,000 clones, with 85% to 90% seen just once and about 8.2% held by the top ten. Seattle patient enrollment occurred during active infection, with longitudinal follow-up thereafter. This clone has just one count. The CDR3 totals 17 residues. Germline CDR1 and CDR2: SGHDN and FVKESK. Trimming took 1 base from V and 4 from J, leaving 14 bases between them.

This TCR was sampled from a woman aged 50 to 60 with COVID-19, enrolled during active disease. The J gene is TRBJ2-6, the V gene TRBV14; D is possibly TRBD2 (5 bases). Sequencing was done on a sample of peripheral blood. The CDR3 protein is CASSQGTLGWGANVLTF. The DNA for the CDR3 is TGTGCCAGCAGCCAAGGGACTTTGGGGTGGGGGGCCAACGTCCTGACTTTC.